Shown below are 8 T cell receptor beta chains from a single sample sequenced in a study of blood T cell repertoires in COVID-19. TCRdb's copy holds only in-frame clones and misses some; the assay was immunoSEQ multiplex PCR. Of approximately 380,000 clones in the sample, roughly 90% were seen once. The specimen was PBMCs or T cells enriched from blood (not recorded which). The receptor source for this set is a woman in her thirties or forties who had been exposed to COVID-19.

The rearrangement links TRBV6-7 to TRBJ1-1; tentative D call: TRBD1 (5 bases). TRBV6-7 is marked as an open reading frame, function uncertain. Trimming left V 0 bases short and J 0 bases short, with 17 bases between. The CDR3 runs 18 residues. The CDR3 here is CASSYSRGGVRMNTEAFF. CDR3 bases: TGTGCCAGCAGTTACTCCCGGGGCGGGGTTCGGATGAACACTGAAGCTTTCTTT.

The chain carries TRBV3-1 (or the pseudogene TRBV3-2) and TRBJ1-2; D perhaps matches TRBD1 (5 bases). CDR1 LGHDT and CDR2 YNNKEL come from the germline V gene (reference sequence). The CDR3 sequence is 13 residues long. V lost 4 bases and J lost 0, with 6 bases in between. The CDR3 region has the DNA TGTGCCAGCAGCCGGGGGGCTAACTATGGCTACACCTTC. As protein: CASSRGANYGYTF.

The chain joins TRBV5-6 to TRBJ1-2, with 7 bases aligning to TRBD1. CDR3 length: 14 residues. After removal of 1 base from V and 2 bases from J, the junction contained 2 bases not matched to a gene. Germline CDR1 SGHDT, CDR2 YYEEEE. CDR3 nucleotides: TGTGCCAGCAGCTTGTGGGACAGAAACTATGGCTACACCTTC. It specifies CASSLWDRNYGYTF.

This chain uses TRBV6-5 with TRBJ1-2; 7 nucleotides match TRBD1. This CDR3 spans 11 amino acids. J lost 8 bases, V lost 5 bases, and 2 bases had no gene match. The germline CDR1 and CDR2 sequences are MNHEY and SVGAGI. This chain's CDR3 is CASSNRGGYTF. CDR3 nucleotides: TGTGCCAGCAGTAACAGGGGAGGCTACACCTTC.

In DNA, the CDR3 is TGTGCCAGCAGTGAAGCGGGCAGGGCCTATAGCAACCGCAACACTGAAGCTTTCTTT. Translation: CASSEAGRAYSNRNTEAFF. The rearrangement uses TRBV6-1 and TRBJ1-1, with a possible D match to TRBD1 (5 bases). Germline loops: CDR1 MNHNS, CDR2 SASEGT. The CDR3 extends over 19 amino acids. With 0 bases removed from V and 2 bases from J, the gap between germline ends came to 22 bases.

The genes are TRBV9 and TRBJ2-1; TRBD2 is a possible D gene (5 bases). V shed 1 base and J shed 4 bases, with 12 bases lying between them. Per germline, CDR1 SGDLS and CDR2 YYNGEE. The CDR3 runs to 15 residues. The CDR3 DNA is TGTGCCAGCAGCGTAACGGGAACGGCTTACAATGAGCAGTTCTTC. Its translation: CASSVTGTAYNEQFF.

V usage is TRBV27 and J usage is TRBJ2-7; 9 bases fit TRBD1. Germline-derived CDR1 and CDR2 are MNHEY and SMNVEV (reference sequence). V shed 2 bases, J shed 1 base, and the junction held 3 bases outside the gene matches. The CDR3 totals 15 residues. The CDR3 is CASSLEGTGSYEQYF. In DNA form, the CDR3 reads TGTGCCAGCAGTTTAGAAGGGACAGGGTCCTACGAGCAGTACTTC.

DNA for the CDR3: TGCGCCAGCAGCCCACGACAGATCTCTGGAAACACCATATATTTT. Translated: CASSPRQISGNTIYF. The V gene is TRBV5-1, the J gene TRBJ1-3, with a tentative D call TRBD1 (5 bases). The germline V gene encodes CDR1 SGHRS and CDR2 YFSETQ. This CDR3 contains 15 residues. The ends were cut back, 4 bases at V and 0 bases at J, with 11 bases in the middle.